This entry is about one T cell receptor beta chain. The antigen remains undetermined. With 60 Vbeta and 13 Jbeta primers, the PCR was carried out. Clones were sequenced by immunoSEQ multiplex PCR, and TCRdb holds only the in-frame ones, with some missing. The sample includes some 170,000 clones, just over 70% of them seen just once. This specimen belongs to a study of cytomegalovirus exposure and HLA in healthy donors. General study points: Segments of the TCR beta V type were, in most cases, productive about 87% or about 30% of the time in an earlier analysis. According to a later analysis, donors in an Asian-associated ancestry cluster reportedly had fewer N-insertions than the roughly 640-donor mean. Trimming of TCR beta V- and J-genes showed a link, identified in a later analysis, to a missense DCLRE1C variant. Per published accounts, TCR beta sequences correctly predicted the HLA-A and HLA-B alleles of most subjects.

The V end was cut by 6 bases, the J end by 2 bases, with 13 bases between. The CDR3 has 14 amino acids. The germline V gene encodes CDR1 MNHEY and CDR2 SVGAGI. Sequenced: PBMCs. The TCR comes from a man aged 18 to 30 in good health and CMV-seropositive. This chain links TRBV6-5 with TRBJ1-2; possible D gene TRBD1, 6 bases. CDR3 region: CASRQQGSNYGYTF. CDR3 coding DNA: TGTGCCAGCAGACAACAGGGTAGCAACTATGGCTACACCTTC.